This paragraph reports one TCR beta chain. The data are from a study of T cell responses to AZD1222 COVID-19 vaccine. The assay was immunoSEQ multiplex PCR, and TCRdb's table has in-frame clones only and misses some. The repertoire holds more than 80,000 clones, with 80% to 90% as singletons. The TCR comes from an adult who received the AZD1222 COVID-19 vaccine. The sample was peripheral blood, taken 28 days after the second AZD1222 dose.

CDR3 amino acids: CASSQRGLAGGLATQYF. The CDR3 nucleotides read TGTGCCAGCAGCCAACGTGGACTAGCGGGGGGGCTTGCTACGCAGTATTTT. This chain uses TRBV4-2 with TRBJ2-3; 15 bases fit TRBD2. The CDR3 consists of 17 residues. In germline, CDR1 is LGHNA, CDR2 YNFKEQ. V dropped 2 bases and J dropped 8; count of bases not matched to a gene: 8.